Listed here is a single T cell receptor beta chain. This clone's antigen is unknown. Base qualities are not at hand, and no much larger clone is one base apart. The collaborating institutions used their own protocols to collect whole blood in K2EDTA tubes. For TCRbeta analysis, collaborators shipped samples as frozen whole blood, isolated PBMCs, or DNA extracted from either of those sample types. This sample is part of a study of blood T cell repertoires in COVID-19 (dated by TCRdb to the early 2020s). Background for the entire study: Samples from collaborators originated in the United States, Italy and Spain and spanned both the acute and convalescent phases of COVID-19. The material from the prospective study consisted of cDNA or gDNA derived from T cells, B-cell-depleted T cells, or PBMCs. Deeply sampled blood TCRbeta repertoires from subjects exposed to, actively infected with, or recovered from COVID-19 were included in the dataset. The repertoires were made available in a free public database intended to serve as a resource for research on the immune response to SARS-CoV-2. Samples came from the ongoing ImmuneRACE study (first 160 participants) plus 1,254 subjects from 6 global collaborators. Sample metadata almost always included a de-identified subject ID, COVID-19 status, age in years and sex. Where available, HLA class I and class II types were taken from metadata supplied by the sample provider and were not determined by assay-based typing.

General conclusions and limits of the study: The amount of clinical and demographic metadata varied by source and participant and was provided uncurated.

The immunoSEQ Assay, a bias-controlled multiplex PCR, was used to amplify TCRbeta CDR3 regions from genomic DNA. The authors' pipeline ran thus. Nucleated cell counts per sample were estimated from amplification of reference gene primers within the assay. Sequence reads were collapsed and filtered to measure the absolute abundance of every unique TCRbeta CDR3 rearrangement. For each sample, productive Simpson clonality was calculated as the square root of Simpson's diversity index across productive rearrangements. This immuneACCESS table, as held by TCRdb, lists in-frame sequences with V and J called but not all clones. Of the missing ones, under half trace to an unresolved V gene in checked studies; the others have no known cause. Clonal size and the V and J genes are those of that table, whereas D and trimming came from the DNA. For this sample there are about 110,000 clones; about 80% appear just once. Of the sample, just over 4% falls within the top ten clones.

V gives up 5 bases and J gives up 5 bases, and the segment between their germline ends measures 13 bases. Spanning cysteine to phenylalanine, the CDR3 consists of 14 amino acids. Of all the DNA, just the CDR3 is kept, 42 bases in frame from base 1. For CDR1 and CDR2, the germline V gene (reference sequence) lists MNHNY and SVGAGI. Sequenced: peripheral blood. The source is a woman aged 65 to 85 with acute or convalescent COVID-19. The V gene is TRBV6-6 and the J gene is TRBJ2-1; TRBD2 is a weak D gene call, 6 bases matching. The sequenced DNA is TGTGCCAGCAGTGGGACTTCCGGCAACAATGAGCAGTTCTTC. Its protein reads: CASSGTSGNNEQFF.